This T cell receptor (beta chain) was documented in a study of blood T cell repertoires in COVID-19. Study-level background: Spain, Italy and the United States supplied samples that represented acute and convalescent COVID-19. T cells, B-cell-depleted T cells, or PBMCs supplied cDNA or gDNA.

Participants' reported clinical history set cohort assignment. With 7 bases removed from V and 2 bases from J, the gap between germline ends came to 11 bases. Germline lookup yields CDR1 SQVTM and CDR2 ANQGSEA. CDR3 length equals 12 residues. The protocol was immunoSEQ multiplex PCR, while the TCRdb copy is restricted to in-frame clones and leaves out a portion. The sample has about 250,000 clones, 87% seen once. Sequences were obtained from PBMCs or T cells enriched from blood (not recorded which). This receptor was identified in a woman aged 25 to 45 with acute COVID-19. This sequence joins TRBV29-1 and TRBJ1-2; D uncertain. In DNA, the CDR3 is TGCAGCGGGAGGACGGGAAACTATGGCTACACCTTC. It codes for CSGRTGNYGYTF.